This T cell receptor (beta chain) was observed in a study of Ad26.COV2.S vaccination and SARS-CoV-2 variants. The method was immunoSEQ multiplex PCR; TCRdb's version includes in-frame clones alone and lacks a portion of them. The sample shows about 680,000 clones, 80% to 90% of them seen only once. Study-level findings and limits: With respect to non-spike TCR breadth, vaccine and placebo recipients were similar.

Documented treatment: 15 to 20 received Ad26.COV2.S at low or high dose, single or two shots; roughly five received placebo; per-sample allocation not given. It was on day 63 after the first vaccine or placebo injection that samples were taken. The V segment lost 3 bases and the J segment 2 bases; nucleotides outside the gene matches: 1. Looked up from germline, CDR1 is MNHEY and CDR2 is SMNVEV (reference sequence). The CDR3 runs to 15 residues. As concerns this clone: The antigen is not known.

The chain carries TRBV27 and TRBJ1-5; 10 bases are shared with TRBD1. This TCR came from a person between 18 and 65 years old who received the Ad26.COV2.S COVID-19 vaccine or a placebo. The sequencing here drew on peripheral blood, taken in a trial of Ad26.COV2.S vaccine versus placebo. The CDR3 nucleotides read TGTGCCAGCAGTTTGGGGACAGGGGGCAATCAGCCCCAGCATTTT. Translated, it gives CASSLGTGGNQPQHF.